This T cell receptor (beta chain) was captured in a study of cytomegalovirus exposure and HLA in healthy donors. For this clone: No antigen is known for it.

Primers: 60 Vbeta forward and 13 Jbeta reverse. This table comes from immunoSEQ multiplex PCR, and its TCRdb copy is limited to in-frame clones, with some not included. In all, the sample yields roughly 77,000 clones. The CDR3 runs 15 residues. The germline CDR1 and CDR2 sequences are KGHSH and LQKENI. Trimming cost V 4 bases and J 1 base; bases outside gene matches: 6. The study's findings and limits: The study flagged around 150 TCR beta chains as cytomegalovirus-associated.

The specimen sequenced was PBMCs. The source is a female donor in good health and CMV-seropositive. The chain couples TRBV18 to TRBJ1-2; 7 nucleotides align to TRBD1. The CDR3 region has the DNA TGTGCCAGCTCACGAGAGGGACAGATTAACTATGGCTACACCTTC. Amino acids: CASSREGQINYGYTF. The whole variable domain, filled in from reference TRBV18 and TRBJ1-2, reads NAGVMQNPRHLVRRRGQEARLRCSPMKGHSHVYWYRQLPEEGLKFMVYLQKENIIDESGMPKERFSAEFPKEGPSILRIQQVVRGDSAAYFCASSREGQINYGYTFGSGTRLTVV.